This T cell receptor (beta chain) comes out of a study of cytomegalovirus exposure and HLA in healthy donors. Study overall: Earlier work reported 117 million unique TCR beta sequences from 150 million to 200 million T cells.

As concerns this clone: Its cognate antigen is unknown.

Donors counted as nominally healthy when sampled, yet unrecorded immune exposures were likely. The PCR employed 60 Vbeta primers together with 13 Jbeta primers. In the authors' methods: Later, tens of millions of unique TCR beta chains were counted in an analysis, and some 9.9 million of them were shared. Sequencing used immunoSEQ multiplex PCR; TCRdb keeps in-frame clones, though not all of them. That table is the source of V, J and clone size, and D and trimming were worked out from the DNA. The data hold a few hundred thousand clones, with about 83% observed a single time. Overall study findings and caveats: CMV serostatus alone was available as immune exposure information.

The CDR3 extends over 15 amino acids. Germline V lookup: CDR1 ENHRY, CDR2 SYGVKD. V was pared by 4 bases and J by 0 bases, with 2 bases of the junction left unmatched. This chain joins TRBV10-3 and TRBJ1-5, with TRBD1 identical over 8 bases. The sequencing input was PBMCs. This TCR came from a man between 40 and 49 years old in good health and CMV-seronegative. CDR3 residues: CAISGTGNSNQPQHF. CDR3 nucleotides: TGTGCCATCAGTGGGACAGGGAATAGCAATCAGCCCCAGCATTTT.